The 9 T cell receptor beta chains below come from one sample, sequenced in a study of blood T cell repertoires in COVID-19. Sequenced by immunoSEQ multiplex PCR; TCRdb stores in-frame clones only, minus some. The data show about 39,000 clones, 76% seen once. Sequencing was carried out using peripheral blood. Receptors originate from a man aged 80 or over with acute or convalescent COVID-19.

This chain connects TRBV9 to TRBJ1-2; the match to TRBD1 covers 8 bases. V lost 3 bases, J lost 4 bases, and 5 bases stayed unmatched. Germline V lookup: CDR1 SGDLS, CDR2 YYNGEE. The CDR3 is made up of 14 amino acids. The CDR3 sequence: CASSDQTGAYGYTF. In DNA, the CDR3 is TGTGCCAGCAGCGACCAGACAGGGGCCTATGGCTACACCTTC. The whole variable domain, remainder taken from reference TRBV9 and TRBJ1-2, is DSGVTQTPKHLITATGQRVTLRCSPRSGDLSVYWYQQSLDQGLQFLIQYYNGEERAKGNILERFSAQQFPDLHSELNLSSLELGDSALYFCASSDQTGAYGYTFGSGTRLTVV.

The chain couples TRBV9 to TRBJ2-7; 13 bases agree with TRBD2. Looked up from germline, CDR1 is SGDLS and CDR2 is YYNGEE. The CDR3 has 15 amino acids. J lost 5 bases, V lost 4 bases, and 6 bases had no gene match. The CDR3 is CASSRGLAGDDEQYF. The DNA of the CDR3 is TGTGCCAGCAGCAGAGGACTAGCGGGAGACGACGAGCAGTACTTC.

V usage is TRBV15 and J usage is TRBJ1-5; maybe TRBD1 (6 bases). Trimming shortened V by 5 bases and J by 1 base, and 9 bases separated the two germline ends. This CDR3 has 14 residues. The germline V gene encodes CDR1 LNHNV and CDR2 YYDKDF (reference sequence). The CDR3 protein is CATSPGVSNQPQHF. Written as DNA, the CDR3 is TGTGCCACCAGCCCAGGGGTAAGCAATCAGCCCCAGCATTTT.

This chain joins TRBV7-3 and TRBJ2-1; TRBD2 is a possible D gene (6 bases). Per germline, CDR1 SGHTA and CDR2 FQGTGA. This CDR3 has 15 amino acids. Trimming cost V 0 bases and J 9 bases, with 15 bases left between them. The CDR3 reads CASSLTSGWPSEQFF. As DNA, the CDR3 is TGTGCCAGCAGCTTAACTAGCGGTTGGCCAAGTGAGCAGTTCTTC.

The J gene is TRBJ1-4, the V gene TRBV2, with D possibly TRBD1 on 5 matching bases. Germline CDR1 reads SNHLY; CDR2 reads FYNNEI. The CDR3 runs to 16 residues. V was clipped by 0 bases and J by 8 bases, with 16 bases between them. The CDR3 sequence is CASSEALVREGEKLFF. As DNA, the CDR3 is TGTGCCAGCAGTGAAGCGCTGGTCAGGGAGGGAGAAAAACTGTTTTTT.

The genes are TRBV10-2 and TRBJ2-5, with 8 bases lining up with TRBD2. The CDR3 extends over 12 amino acids. In germline, CDR1 is WSHSY, CDR2 SAAADI. V lost 8 bases to trimming and J lost 7 bases; unmatched junction nucleotides: 6. The CDR3 loop is CASRAGAGTQYF. CDR3 in DNA: TGCGCCAGCCGAGCGGGAGCGGGGACCCAGTACTTC.

This chain's CDR3 is CASSRDRGGNEQFF. CDR3 sequence (DNA): TGTGCCAGCAGCCGGGACAGGGGGGGAAATGAGCAGTTCTTC. The chain recombines TRBV9 with TRBJ2-1, with 11 bases fitting TRBD1. The CDR3 loop spans 14 amino acids. Trimming at V came to 4 bases and at J to 7 bases, leaving 4 bases not matched to a gene. The germline CDR1 and CDR2 sequences are SGDLS and YYNGEE.

J is TRBJ1-2 and V is TRBV2; maybe TRBD1 (5 bases). V lost 2 bases to trimming and J lost 6 bases, with 13 bases between them. Germline CDR1 and CDR2: SNHLY and FYNNEI. This CDR3 has 14 amino acids. The CDR3 DNA reads TGTGCCAGCAGTGAAAGGACGCGGGGGAATGGCTACACCTTC. Translating it yields CASSERTRGNGYTF.

The J gene is TRBJ1-1, the V gene TRBV5-8; TRBD1 agrees at 11 bases. CDR1 is SGHTS and CDR2 is YDEGEE in the germline V gene. Losses at the gene ends were 4 bases for V and 4 bases for J; bases not matched to a gene: 3. CDR3 length equals 14 residues. This CDR3 is CASSGGTGGTEAFF. In DNA, the CDR3 is TGTGCCAGCAGCGGGGGGACAGGGGGCACTGAAGCTTTCTTT.